This passage covers 5 T cell receptor beta chains from one sample sequenced in a study of blood T cell repertoires in COVID-19. Sequencing was performed with immunoSEQ multiplex PCR; in TCRdb, only in-frame clones are kept and a portion is missing. The data contain about 250,000 clones, 85% of them singletons. The sample was PBMCs or T cells enriched from blood (not recorded which). Receptors were obtained from a woman aged 50 to 60 with acute COVID-19.

The chain uses TRBV27 and TRBJ1-4, with 9 bases lining up with TRBD1. J was trimmed by 0 bases and V by 5 bases; bases with no gene match: 7. The germline V gene has CDR1 MNHEY and CDR2 SMNVEV (reference sequence). The CDR3 runs 17 residues. CDR3: CASSPNRGPATNEKLFF. In DNA, the CDR3 is TGTGCCAGCAGTCCCAACAGGGGGCCTGCAACTAATGAAAAACTGTTTTTT. The entire variable domain, with the rest obtained from reference TRBV27 and TRBJ1-4, is as follows: EAQVTQNPRYLITVTGKKLTVTCSQNMNHEYMSWYRQDPGLGLRQIYYSMNVEVTDKGDVPEGYKVSRKEKRNFPLILESPSPNQTSLYFCASSPNRGPATNEKLFFGSGTQLSVL.

This rearrangement joins TRBV6-6 to TRBJ2-3; 16 nucleotides match TRBD2. Germline-derived CDR1 and CDR2 are MNHNY and SVGAGI (reference sequence). The V gene end was trimmed by 5 bases and the J gene end by 5 bases; junction bases not matched to a gene: 10. There are 18 residues in the CDR3. The CDR3 region has the DNA TGTGCCAGCAGTCCAACCGGGACTAGCGGGGGGGCTATAGATACGCAGTATTTT. Translated: CASSPTGTSGGAIDTQYF.

In this sample, this clone turned up a few times. The chain links TRBV3-1 (or the pseudogene TRBV3-2) to TRBJ1-2; possibly TRBD1 for D (5 bases). Germline lookup yields CDR1 LGHDT and CDR2 YNNKEL (reference sequence). Between the trimmed V and J ends, which lost 2 bases and 10 bases, there was a span of 14 bases. The CDR3 covers 13 residues. The CDR3 protein is CASSQYIGAFYTF. CDR3 nucleotides: TGTGCCAGCAGCCAATATATAGGGGCCTTCTACACCTTC.

The V gene is TRBV2, the J gene TRBJ2-5; 7 bases map to TRBD2. Looked up from germline, CDR1 is SNHLY and CDR2 is FYNNEI. The CDR3 contains 13 residues. V lost 3 bases to trimming and J lost 5 bases; unmatched junction nucleotides: 3. This CDR3 reads CASSDAGVETQYF. The CDR3, as DNA: TGTGCCAGCAGTGATGCGGGGGTGGAGACCCAGTACTTC.

This clone was seen only a few times. In nucleotides, the CDR3 is TGTGCCAGCAGTTCCAGGGAGGGTTTTCGCTACACCTTC. Its protein product is CASSSREGFRYTF. The chain links TRBV6-5 to TRBJ1-2; TRBD1 is a possible D gene (5 bases). The germline V and J ends were trimmed by 4 bases and 9 bases, with 15 bases remaining between them. Germline V CDR1 and CDR2: MNHEY, SVGAGI. The CDR3 spans 13 residues.